Presented here are 31 T cell receptor beta chains from one specimen sequenced in a study of T cells in women clearing cervical HPV infection. Method: immunoSEQ multiplex PCR; TCRdb's copy keeps in-frame clones and lacks some. The listing records roughly 30,000 clones. The source material was blood buffy coat. The source of these receptors is a woman between 18 and 69 years old with a cervical HPV16 infection that either progressed to CIN3+ or cleared (not recorded which).

As regards this clone: The sequence runs out 3 residues before the end of the CDR3; the remainder is reconstructed from the germline J gene. The J gene is TRBJ1-6, the V gene TRBV30; 7 bases are shared with TRBD1. The CDR3 loop spans 16 amino acids. Germline loops: CDR1 GTSNPN, CDR2 SVGIG (reference sequence). With V trimmed by 1 base and J by 0 bases, 3 bases remained unmatched. The CDR3 DNA, read in part, is TGTGCCTGGAGTGCGGACAGGAGCTCCTATAATTCACCC. Translation gives CAWSADRSSYNSP. The complete CDR3 sequence is CAWSADRSSYNSPLHF. Supplemented by reference TRBV30 and TRBJ1-6, the full variable domain reads SQTIHQWPATLVQPVGSPLSLECTVEGTSNPNLYWYRQAAGRGLQLLFYSVGIGQISSEVPQNLSASRPQDRQFILSSKKLLLSDSGFYLCAWSADRSSYNSPLHFGNGTRLTVT.

Turning to this clone: The observed sequence ends 3 residues before the CDR3 terminus, with the missing tail filled in from the germline J gene. The chain combines TRBV12-3 or TRBV12-4 with TRBJ2-5; weak D call: TRBD1 (6 bases). The V end was cut by 5 bases, the J end by 3 bases, with 16 bases between. CDR3 length: 15 amino acids. The part of the CDR3 DNA that was read is TGTGCCAGCAGTCGAAATGGGGCAGGGGAAGAGACC. It is translated as CASSRNGAGEET. The CDR3 reads in full as CASSRNGAGEETQYF.

With respect to this clone: Read coverage stops 3 residues before the CDR3 terminus; the germline J gene supplies the remainder. The chain has TRBV12-3 or TRBV12-4 and TRBJ2-3, with 11 bases that match TRBD1. The CDR3 consists of 15 residues. Germline trimming cut 6 bases from V and 5 bases from J; bases unmatched to any gene: 7. CDR3 region: CASRPSGTGGDTQYF. The CDR3 DNA, read in part, is TGTGCCAGCAGACCCTCCGGGACAGGGGGAGATACG.

Remarks on this clone: The observed sequence ends 3 residues before the CDR3 terminus, with the missing tail filled in from the germline J gene. J is TRBJ2-4 and V is TRBV15; unclear D gene. Trimming cost V 1 base and J 5 bases, with 9 bases left between them. The CDR3 covers 14 residues. Looked up from germline, CDR1 is LNHNV and CDR2 is YYDKDF (reference sequence). CDR3 sequence: CATSRAVFENIQYF. Partial CDR3 DNA: TGTGCCACCAGCAGAGCCGTATTCGAAAACATT.

Comments on this clone: The CDR3 extends 3 residues past the end of the read, so its final part is completed from the germline J gene. The chain is built from TRBV18 and TRBJ1-2, with D possibly being TRBD1 (6 bases). CDR1 KGHSH and CDR2 LQKENI come from the germline V gene. The CDR3 runs to 13 residues. The sequenced part of the CDR3 DNA is TGTGCCAGCTCACCTGGGACATACTACGAC. Translated: CASSPGTYYD. The CDR3 as a whole reads CASSPGTYYDYTF.

As regards this clone: With the read ending 3 residues before the CDR3 end, the germline J gene is used to fill in that end. V and J are TRBV5-1 and TRBJ2-2; D ambiguous. There are 14 residues in the CDR3. CDR1 and CDR2 from the germline V gene are SGHRS and YFSETQ. The CDR3 region is CASSLAGLNSPLFF. The part of the CDR3 DNA that was read is TGCGCCAGCAGCTTGGCAGGCCTCAATTCACCG.

Details on this clone: The CDR3 end lies 3 residues beyond the end of the read and is filled in from the germline J gene. The chain is built from TRBV10-3 and TRBJ1-6; tentatively, D is TRBD1 (6 bases). V lost 8 bases to trimming and J lost 9 bases, with 14 bases between them. Germline V gives CDR1 ENHRY, CDR2 SYGVKD. The CDR3 covers 13 residues. CDR3 sequence reads: CAIANDRTSPLHF. Partial CDR3 DNA: TGTGCCATCGCCAATGACAGGACTTCACCC.

In regard to this clone: The CDR3 end lies 3 residues beyond the end of the read and is filled in from the germline J gene. The chain uses TRBV7-9 and TRBJ2-6, with D possibly matching TRBD1 (6 bases). The CDR3 is 15 amino acids. Germline V gene sequence: CDR1 SEHNR, CDR2 FQNEAQ (reference sequence). V lost 6 bases to trimming and J lost 1 base, with 10 bases between them. The part of the CDR3 DNA that was read is TGTGCCAGCAGTCCTAGGGGGTCTGGGGCCAACGTC. This codes for CASSPRGSGANV. The whole CDR3 protein reads CASSPRGSGANVLTF.

For this clone: The observed sequence ends 3 residues before the CDR3 terminus, with the missing tail filled in from the germline J gene. The V gene is TRBV2, the J gene TRBJ1-6; weak D call: TRBD1 (6 bases). V was pared by 7 bases and J by 8 bases, with 18 bases between. Germline CDR1 SNHLY, CDR2 FYNNEI. The CDR3 extends over 15 amino acids. CDR3: CASTKGVGLDSPLHF. CDR3 bases read: TGTGCCAGCACCAAGGGGGTGGGCCTGGATTCACCC.

About this clone itself: Read coverage stops 3 residues before the CDR3 terminus; the germline J gene supplies the remainder. J is TRBJ1-2 and V is TRBV30; 9 positions match TRBD1. The germline V gene encodes CDR1 GTSNPN and CDR2 SVGIG (reference sequence). This CDR3 is 16 amino acids long. The sequenced CDR3 bases are TGTGCCCGGATAGGCGGAGGGGGACAGGGAGACTACGAC. Its protein product is CARIGGGGQGDYD. In full, the CDR3 is CARIGGGGQGDYDYTF.

For this clone: Germline and junction disagree at one end, which may indicate a read error. With the read ending 3 residues before the CDR3 end, the germline J gene is used to fill in that end. The J gene is TRBJ2-3, the V gene TRBV4-2, with D unresolved. The CDR3 has 13 residues. Per germline, CDR1 LGHNA and CDR2 YNFKEQ. The CDR3 reads CASSQDRRDTQYF. The sequenced CDR3 bases are TGCGCCAGCAGCCAAGATAGAAGAGATACG.

On this clone: The observed sequence ends 3 residues before the CDR3 terminus, with the missing tail filled in from the germline J gene. The chain uses TRBV30 and TRBJ1-1; D is uncertain. Germline CDR1 GTSNPN, CDR2 SVGIG (reference sequence). The CDR3 spans 14 residues. V was trimmed by 1 base and J by 1 base, leaving 10 bases between them. The CDR3 region is CAWSDGRQNTEAFF. Incomplete CDR3 DNA: TGTGCCTGGAGTGATGGCAGGCAGAACACTGAA.

Turning to this clone: The read gets to within 3 residues of the CDR3 end, and the germline J gene fills in the rest. The genes are TRBV6-1 and TRBJ1-6, with D possibly TRBD1 on 6 matching bases. The CDR3 runs 14 residues. The germline gives CDR1 MNHNS, CDR2 SASEGT. Trimming took off 2 bases at V and 10 bases at J, with 12 bases between the two ends. The covered CDR3 bases are TGTGCCAGCAGTGAATTAAGGGGGAACTCACCC. This gives the protein CASSELRGNSP. The whole CDR3 sequence reads CASSELRGNSPLHF.

Of note for this clone: The read ends 3 residues shy of where the CDR3 ends; the end is completed using the germline J gene. The genes are TRBV2 and TRBJ2-3; 12 bases line up with TRBD2. The CDR3 contains 15 residues. Germline CDR1 and CDR2: SNHLY and FYNNEI. CDR3 loop: CASSELTSGGETQYF. The part of the CDR3 DNA that was read is TGTGCCAGCAGTGAACTGACTAGCGGGGGAGAGACG.

Comment on this clone: The read finishes 3 residues shy of the CDR3 end, and the germline J gene is used to complete it. The chain is built from TRBV2 and TRBJ2-1, with D possibly TRBD1 on 5 matching bases. In germline, CDR1 is SNHLY, CDR2 FYNNEI. V lost 5 bases, J lost 9 bases, and 8 bases lay in between. The length of the CDR3 is 11 residues. The DNA read from the CDR3 is TGTGCCAGCAGTCTAGGGGTTGAG. Encoded protein: CASSLGVE. The full CDR3 protein is CASSLGVEQFF.

Details on this clone: The CDR3 is cut off 3 residues early in the read; its end comes from the germline J gene. The chain couples TRBV5-1 to TRBJ2-1; a weak D match, TRBD2 (6 bases). Germline CDR1 SGHRS, CDR2 YFSETQ. The CDR3 runs to 14 residues. The ends were cut back, 4 bases at V and 5 bases at J, with 13 bases in the middle. The covered CDR3 bases are TGCGCCAGCAGCCCGTTGACTAGGAACAATGAG. This translates into CASSPLTRNNE. The entire CDR3 is CASSPLTRNNEQFF.

Details on this clone: The read finishes 3 residues shy of the CDR3 end, and the germline J gene is used to complete it. The chain has TRBV2 and TRBJ2-6, with 7 bases matching TRBD1. CDR3 length: 15 amino acids. In germline, CDR1 is SNHLY, CDR2 FYNNEI. With 4 bases clipped from V and 6 bases from J, the junction kept 6 bases outside the gene matches. CDR3 sequence: CASSGYRGSANVLTF. The DNA read from the CDR3 is TGTGCCAGCAGTGGTTACAGGGGATCGGCCAACGTC.

The CDR3 DNA, read in part, is TGTGCCAGTAGCTGGACAGGGGGCCTTTCAGAAGGGGCCAACGTA. This translates into CASSWTGGLSEGANV. The complete CDR3 protein is CASSWTGGLSEGANVLFF. The V gene is TRBV19, the J gene TRBJ1-4, with TRBD1 identical over 11 bases. With the read ending 3 residues before the CDR3 end, the germline J gene is used to fill in that end. The germline V gene encodes CDR1 LNHDA and CDR2 SQIVND (reference sequence). The CDR3 has 18 amino acids.

Note on this clone: The read falls 3 residues short of the CDR3 end, and the missing part is taken from the germline J gene. The chain joins TRBV7-2 to TRBJ1-2, with D perhaps matching TRBD1 (6 bases). The CDR3 contains 13 residues. The germline gives CDR1 SGHTA, CDR2 FQGNSA. This chain's CDR3 is CASSLGPGVDYTF. Partial CDR3 DNA: TGTGCCAGCAGCTTAGGTCCAGGGGTCGAC.

Regarding this clone: The read is 3 residues too short to cover the CDR3 end, so that end is filled in from the germline J gene. V is TRBV5-5 and J is TRBJ1-2, with 8 bases that match TRBD1. CDR3 length: 15 amino acids. Germline V gene sequence: CDR1 SGHKS, CDR2 YYEKEE (reference sequence). This CDR3 is CASSLEDRVPLGYTF. The covered CDR3 bases are TGTGCCAGCAGCTTGGAGGACAGGGTCCCGTTAGGC.

As regards this clone: Read coverage stops 3 residues before the CDR3 terminus; the germline J gene supplies the remainder. The chain recombines TRBV19 with TRBJ2-6; D is uncertain. From germline, CDR1 is LNHDA and CDR2 SQIVND (reference sequence). The CDR3 is 15 amino acids. Trimming cost V 4 bases and J 0 bases, with 7 bases left between them. The covered CDR3 bases are TGTGCCAGTAGTACACCCAGCTCTGGGGCCAACGTC. Translated: CASSTPSSGANV. The complete CDR3 sequence is CASSTPSSGANVLTF.

Points on this clone: Read coverage stops 3 residues before the CDR3 terminus; the germline J gene supplies the remainder. The chain is built from TRBV11-2 and TRBJ2-3; TRBD2 might be the D (5 bases). Between the trimmed V and J ends, which lost 2 bases and 0 bases, there was a span of 9 bases. CDR3 size: 15 residues. Per the germline V gene, CDR1 is SGHAT and CDR2 is FQNNGV. The CDR3 loop reads CASSLSRGSTDTQYF. CDR3 DNA, as far as it was read: TGTGCCAGCAGCTTATCACGGGGAAGCACAGATACG.

As to this clone: The read comes to an end 3 residues before the CDR3 does, leaving the germline J gene to fill in the end. The chain carries TRBV5-1 and TRBJ2-2; D is unresolved. The germline CDR1 and CDR2 sequences are SGHRS and YFSETQ. The V end lost 3 bases, the J end lost 1 base, and 7 bases lay between the germline ends. There are 14 residues in the CDR3. The CDR3 DNA, read in part, is TGCGCCAGCAGCTATGAGGTGAACACCGGGGAG. Amino acid sequence: CASSYEVNTGE. The entire CDR3 protein is CASSYEVNTGELFF. The whole variable domain, filled in from reference TRBV5-1 and TRBJ2-2, reads KAGVTQTPRYLIKTRGQQVTLSCSPISGHRSVSWYQQTPGQGLQFLFEYFSETQRNKGNFPGRFSGRQFSNSRSEMNVSTLELGDSALYLCASSYEVNTGELFFGEGSRLTVL.

Worth noting for this clone: The read stops 3 residues short of the end of the CDR3; the missing end is completed from the germline J gene. The chain uses TRBV20-1 and TRBJ2-1; D remains ambiguous. The V gene's germline CDR1 is DFQATT and CDR2 SNEGSKA (reference sequence). The CDR3 loop spans 11 amino acids. Trimming took 3 bases from V and 4 from J, leaving 4 bases between them. This CDR3 is CSASPYNEQFF. CDR3 DNA, as far as it was read: TGCAGTGCTAGTCCTTACAATGAG.

Details on this clone: The CDR3 goes on 3 residues after the read ends, and that part is filled in from the germline J gene. This chain joins TRBV6-2 or TRBV6-3 and TRBJ2-4; D gene ambiguous. Germline-derived CDR1 and CDR2 are MNHEY and SVGEGT. CDR3 length: 11 residues. CDR3 bases read: TGTGCCAGCAGTTACTTCTATGGT. It yields the protein CASSYFYG. The CDR3 reads in full as CASSYFYGQYF.

About this clone: The read stops 3 residues short of the end of the CDR3; the missing end is completed from the germline J gene. The genes are TRBV6-2 or TRBV6-3 and TRBJ2-7, with 7 bases matching TRBD1. The trim removed 6 bases at V and 2 bases at J, leaving 10 bases unmatched. CDR1 is MNHEY and CDR2 is SVGEGT in the germline V gene. The CDR3 contains 15 residues. CDR3 in amino acids: CASSQGVRGTYEQYF. Incomplete CDR3 DNA: TGTGCCAGCAGCCAAGGTGTCAGGGGGACCTACGAG.

In the case of this clone: The read halts 3 residues ahead of the CDR3 end, with the missing end drawn from the germline J gene. This chain uses TRBV18 with TRBJ1-5; 10 positions agree with TRBD1. The germline CDR1 and CDR2 sequences are KGHSH and LQKENI. J gave up 6 bases and V 1 base, and 3 bases lay outside the gene matches. This CDR3 has 15 residues. CDR3: CASSPRQGAGQPQHF. Incomplete CDR3 DNA: TGTGCCAGCTCACCACGACAGGGGGCCGGTCAGCCC.

A remark on this clone: The DNA ends 3 residues before the CDR3 does, and the rest of the CDR3 is filled in from the germline J gene. The rearrangement uses TRBV19 and TRBJ2-2, with D unresolved. The CDR3 is 15 amino acids. Germline CDR1 LNHDA, CDR2 SQIVND (reference sequence). Trimming took 3 bases from V and 0 from J, leaving 8 bases between them. The sequenced part of the CDR3 DNA is TGTGCCAGTAGTATTATGCAGACGAACACCGGGGAG. Its protein is CASSIMQTNTGE. The whole CDR3 reads CASSIMQTNTGELFF.

As to this clone: The read falls 3 residues short of the CDR3 end, and the missing part is taken from the germline J gene. V usage is TRBV7-3 and J usage is TRBJ2-5, with a weak D call TRBD2 (6 bases). With 4 bases removed from V and 2 bases from J, the gap between germline ends came to 8 bases. CDR1 and CDR2 (germline): SGHTA, FQGTGA. The CDR3 totals 13 residues. The CDR3 loop is CASSSGVQETQYF. The CDR3 bases that were read are TGTGCCAGCAGCTCGGGGGTACAAGAGACC.

About this clone itself: The CDR3 end is not reached by the read, which stops 3 residues before it; the germline J gene fills it in. The V and J genes are TRBV7-9 and TRBJ1-5; the D gene is possibly TRBD1 (6 bases). Deletions cut 5 bases from V and 6 bases from J, with 17 bases between. The germline gives CDR1 SEHNR, CDR2 FQNEAQ (reference sequence). The CDR3 length is 15 residues. The CDR3 sequence is CASSPPGGLGQPQHF. Partial CDR3 DNA: TGTGCCAGCAGCCCCCCGGGGGGGCTAGGTCAGCCC.

As concerns this clone: The read finishes 3 residues shy of the CDR3 end, and the germline J gene is used to complete it. The chain is built from TRBV13 and TRBJ2-5; 8 positions agree with TRBD2. Germline CDR1 reads PRHDT; CDR2 reads FYEKMQ (reference sequence). The CDR3 is 17 amino acids. V lost 5 bases and J lost 4; bases outside the gene matches: 15. CDR3 amino acids: CASSPSIRSGGVETQYF. Incomplete CDR3 DNA: TGTGCCAGCAGCCCCTCCATTAGGAGCGGGGGAGTAGAGACC.